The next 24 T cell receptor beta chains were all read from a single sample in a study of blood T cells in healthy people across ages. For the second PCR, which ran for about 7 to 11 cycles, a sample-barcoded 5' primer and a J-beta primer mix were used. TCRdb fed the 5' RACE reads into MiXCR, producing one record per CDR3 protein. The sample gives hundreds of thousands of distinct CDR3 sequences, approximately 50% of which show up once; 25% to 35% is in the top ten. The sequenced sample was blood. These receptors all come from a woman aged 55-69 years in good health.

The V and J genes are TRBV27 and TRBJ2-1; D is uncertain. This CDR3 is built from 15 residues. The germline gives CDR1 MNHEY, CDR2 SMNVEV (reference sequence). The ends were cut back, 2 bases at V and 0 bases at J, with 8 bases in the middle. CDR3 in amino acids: CASSLRLASYNEQFF. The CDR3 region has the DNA TGTGCCAGCAGTTTAAGACTTGCCTCCTACAATGAGCAGTTCTTC.

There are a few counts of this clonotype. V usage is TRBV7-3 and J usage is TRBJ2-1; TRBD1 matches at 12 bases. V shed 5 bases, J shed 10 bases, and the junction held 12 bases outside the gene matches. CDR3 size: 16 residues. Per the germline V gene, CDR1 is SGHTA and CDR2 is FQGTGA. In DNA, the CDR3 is TGTGCCAGCAGCCCCATCCGGGACAGGGGGCCATACGAGCAGTTCTTC. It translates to CASSPIRDRGPYEQFF.

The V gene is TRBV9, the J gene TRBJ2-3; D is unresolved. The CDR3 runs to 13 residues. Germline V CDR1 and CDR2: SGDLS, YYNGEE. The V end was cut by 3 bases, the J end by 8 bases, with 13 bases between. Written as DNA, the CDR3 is TGTGCCAGCAGCGCTGGTGGGTCTGGTACGCAGTATTTT. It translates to CASSAGGSGTQYF.

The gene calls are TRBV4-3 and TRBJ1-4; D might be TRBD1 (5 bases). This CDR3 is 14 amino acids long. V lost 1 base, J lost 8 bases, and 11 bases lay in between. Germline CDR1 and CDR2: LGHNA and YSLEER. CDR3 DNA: TGCGCCAGCAGCCAAGGCCAGGGAGAAGAAAAACTGTTTTTT. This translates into CASSQGQGEEKLFF.

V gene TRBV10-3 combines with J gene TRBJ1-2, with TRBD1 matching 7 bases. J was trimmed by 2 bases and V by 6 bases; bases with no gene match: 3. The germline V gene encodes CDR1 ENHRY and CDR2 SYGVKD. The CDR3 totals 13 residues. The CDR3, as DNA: TGTGCCATCAGCACAGGGGACAACTATGGCTACACCTTC. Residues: CAISTGDNYGYTF.

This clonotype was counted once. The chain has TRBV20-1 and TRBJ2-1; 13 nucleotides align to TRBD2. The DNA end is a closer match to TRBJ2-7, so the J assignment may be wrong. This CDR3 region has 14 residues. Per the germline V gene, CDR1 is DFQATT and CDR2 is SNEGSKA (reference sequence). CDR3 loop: CSGTSGGAYNEQYF. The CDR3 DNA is TGCAGTGGGACTAGCGGGGGAGCATACAATGAGCAGTACTTC.

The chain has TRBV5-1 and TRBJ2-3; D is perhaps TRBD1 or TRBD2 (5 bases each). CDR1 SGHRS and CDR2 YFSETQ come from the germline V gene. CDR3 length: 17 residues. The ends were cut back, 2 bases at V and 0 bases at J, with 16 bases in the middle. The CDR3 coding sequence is TGCGCCAGCAGCTTTACCGGGACGCGTACTAGCACAGATACGCAGTATTTT. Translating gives CASSFTGTRTSTDTQYF.

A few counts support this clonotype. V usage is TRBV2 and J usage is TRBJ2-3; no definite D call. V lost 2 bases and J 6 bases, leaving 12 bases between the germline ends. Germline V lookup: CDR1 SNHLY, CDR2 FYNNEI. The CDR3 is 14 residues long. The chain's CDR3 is CASSELTSRDTQYF. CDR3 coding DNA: TGTGCCAGCAGTGAACTGACCTCAAGGGATACGCAGTATTTT.

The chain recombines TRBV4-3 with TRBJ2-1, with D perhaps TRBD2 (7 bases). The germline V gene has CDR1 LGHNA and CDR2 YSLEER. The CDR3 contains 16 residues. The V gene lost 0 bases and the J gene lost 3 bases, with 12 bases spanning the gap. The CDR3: CASSQDRGGYYNEQFF. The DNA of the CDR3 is TGCGCCAGCAGCCAAGATAGGGGGGGATACTACAATGAGCAGTTCTTC.

The CDR3 spells CASSRTEKGRGNTGELFF. The CDR3 DNA is TGTGCCAGCAGCCGGACGGAAAAGGGCAGGGGGAACACCGGGGAGCTGTTTTTT. V gene TRBV4-2 combines with J gene TRBJ2-2, with D possibly matching TRBD1 (6 bases). Trimming pared 4 bases from V and 1 base from J, leaving 19 bases between. CDR3 length: 18 amino acids. Germline V gene sequence: CDR1 LGHNA, CDR2 YNFKEQ.

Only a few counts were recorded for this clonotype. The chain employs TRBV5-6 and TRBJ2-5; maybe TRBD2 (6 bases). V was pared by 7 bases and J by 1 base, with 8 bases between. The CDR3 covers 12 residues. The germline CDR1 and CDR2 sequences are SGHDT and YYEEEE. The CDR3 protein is CASCGVQETQYF. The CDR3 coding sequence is TGTGCCAGCTGCGGGGTCCAAGAGACCCAGTACTTC.

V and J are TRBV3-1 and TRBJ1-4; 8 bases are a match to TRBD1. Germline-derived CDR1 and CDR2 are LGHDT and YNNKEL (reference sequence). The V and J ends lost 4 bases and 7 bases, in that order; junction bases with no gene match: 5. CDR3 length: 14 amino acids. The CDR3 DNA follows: TGTGCCAGCAGCCGGACAGGGTGGGGTGAAAAACTGTTTTTT. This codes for CASSRTGWGEKLFF.

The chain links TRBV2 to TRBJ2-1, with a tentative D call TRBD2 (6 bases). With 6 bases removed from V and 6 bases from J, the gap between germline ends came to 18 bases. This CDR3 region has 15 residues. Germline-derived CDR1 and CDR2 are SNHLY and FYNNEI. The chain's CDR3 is CASREGVNHINEQFF. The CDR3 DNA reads TGTGCCAGCAGGGAGGGAGTAAACCATATCAATGAGCAGTTCTTC.

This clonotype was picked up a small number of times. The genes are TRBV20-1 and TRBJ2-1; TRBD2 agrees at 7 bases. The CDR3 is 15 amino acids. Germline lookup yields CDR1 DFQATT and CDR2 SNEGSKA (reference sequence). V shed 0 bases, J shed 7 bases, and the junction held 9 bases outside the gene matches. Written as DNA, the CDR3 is TGCAGTGCTAGAGACCCTAGCGGAGGCGGGAATGAGCAGTTCTTC. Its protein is CSARDPSGGGNEQFF.

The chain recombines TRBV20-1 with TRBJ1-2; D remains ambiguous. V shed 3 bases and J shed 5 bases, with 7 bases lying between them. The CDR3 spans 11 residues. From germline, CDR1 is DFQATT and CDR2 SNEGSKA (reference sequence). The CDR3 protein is CSASRIYGYTF. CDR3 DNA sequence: TGCAGTGCTAGTCGTATTTATGGCTACACCTTC.

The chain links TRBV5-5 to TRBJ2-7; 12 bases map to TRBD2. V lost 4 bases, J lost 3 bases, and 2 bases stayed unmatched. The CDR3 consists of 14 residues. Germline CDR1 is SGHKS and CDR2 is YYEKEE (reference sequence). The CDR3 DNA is TGTGCCAGCAGCAAACTAGCGGGAGGCTACGAGCAGTACTTC. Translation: CASSKLAGGYEQYF.

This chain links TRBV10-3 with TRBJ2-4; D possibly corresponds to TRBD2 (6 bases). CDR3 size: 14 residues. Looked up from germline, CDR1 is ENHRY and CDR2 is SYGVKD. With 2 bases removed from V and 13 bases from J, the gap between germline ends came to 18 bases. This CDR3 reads CAISEAGPIREQYF. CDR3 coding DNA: TGTGCCATCAGTGAGGCGGGACCCATCCGGGAGCAGTACTTC.

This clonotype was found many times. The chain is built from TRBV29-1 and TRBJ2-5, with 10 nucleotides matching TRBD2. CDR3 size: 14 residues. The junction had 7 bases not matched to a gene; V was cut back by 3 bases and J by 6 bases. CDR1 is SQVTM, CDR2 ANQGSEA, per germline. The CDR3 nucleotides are TGCAGCGTTGACGGGACTAGCGATCCCCAGACCCAGTACTTC. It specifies CSVDGTSDPQTQYF. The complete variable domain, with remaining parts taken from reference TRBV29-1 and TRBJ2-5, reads SAVISQKPSRDICQRGTSLTIQCQVDSQVTMMFWYRQQPGQSLTLIATANQGSEATYESGFVIDKFPISRPNLTFSTLTVSNMSPEDSSIYLCSVDGTSDPQTQYFGPGTRLLVL.

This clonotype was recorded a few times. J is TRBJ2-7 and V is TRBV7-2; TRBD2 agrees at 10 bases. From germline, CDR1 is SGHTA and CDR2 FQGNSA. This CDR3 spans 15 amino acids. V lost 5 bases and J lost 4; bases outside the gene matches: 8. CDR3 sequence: CASSPTSGMWYEQYF. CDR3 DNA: TGTGCCAGCAGCCCCACTAGCGGGATGTGGTACGAGCAGTACTTC.

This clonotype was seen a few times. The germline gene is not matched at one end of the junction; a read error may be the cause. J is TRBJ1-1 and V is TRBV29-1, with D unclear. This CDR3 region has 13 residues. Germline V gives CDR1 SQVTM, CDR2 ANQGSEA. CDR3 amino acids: CSVALQTNTEAFF. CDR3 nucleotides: TGCAGCGTAGCTCTACAGACTAACACTGAGGCTTTCTTT.

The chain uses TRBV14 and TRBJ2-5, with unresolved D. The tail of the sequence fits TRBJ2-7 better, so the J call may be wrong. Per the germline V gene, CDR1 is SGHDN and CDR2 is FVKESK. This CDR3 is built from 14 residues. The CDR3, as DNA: TGTGCCAGCAGCCAAGGAATAGGGAACTACGAGCAGTACTTC. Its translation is CASSQGIGNYEQYF.

The CDR3 nucleotides read TGTGCCAGCACGCGACGAGCCATTCACTACGAGCAGTACTTC. Its translation is CASTRRAIHYEQYF. The chain joins TRBV27 to TRBJ2-4, with D hard to call. The last part of the DNA fits TRBJ2-7 better; the J call may be wrong. The CDR3 sequence is 14 residues long. Germline-derived CDR1 and CDR2 are MNHEY and SMNVEV (reference sequence).

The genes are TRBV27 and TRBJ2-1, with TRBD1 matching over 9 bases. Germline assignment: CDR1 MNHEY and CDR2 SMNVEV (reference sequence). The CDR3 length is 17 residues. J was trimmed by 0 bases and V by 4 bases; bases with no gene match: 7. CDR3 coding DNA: TGTGCCAGCAGTTACTTTGGGACAGGGAGCTCCTACAATGAGCAGTTCTTC. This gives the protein CASSYFGTGSSYNEQFF.

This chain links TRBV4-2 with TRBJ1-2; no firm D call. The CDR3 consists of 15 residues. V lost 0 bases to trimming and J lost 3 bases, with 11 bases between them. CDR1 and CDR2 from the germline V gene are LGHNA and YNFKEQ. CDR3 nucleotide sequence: TGTGCCAGCAGCCAAGATCTGAGTCCTGACTATGGCTACACCTTC. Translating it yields CASSQDLSPDYGYTF.